These 20 T cell receptor beta chains were all obtained from the same sample, sequenced in a study of PD-1 blockade in classical Hodgkin lymphoma. Method: immunoSEQ multiplex PCR; TCRdb's copy keeps in-frame clones and lacks some. Here the sample spans 75,000 to 100,000 clones, about 93% being singletons. Time point indicated: cycle 4 day 1 (C4D1), after less than 7 weeks of nivolumab. The patients all showed relapse after autologous stem cell transplantation, while their brentuximab vedotin exposure varied. The sequencing here drew on peripheral blood mononuclear cells (PBMCs), taken before the fourth cycle of nivolumab. The receptor set was obtained from a human donor with classical Hodgkin lymphoma.

This rearrangement joins TRBV27 to TRBJ1-5; D ambiguous. The CDR3 consists of 14 residues. The germline V and J ends were trimmed by 3 bases and 0 bases, with 6 bases remaining between them. CDR1 and CDR2 (germline): MNHEY, SMNVEV (reference sequence). The CDR3 spells CASSLTNSNQPQHF. CDR3 DNA: TGTGCCAGCAGTTTGACCAATAGCAATCAGCCCCAGCATTTT.

The chain carries TRBV27 and TRBJ2-3; D perhaps matches TRBD2 (6 bases). V was clipped by 4 bases and J by 2 bases, with 7 bases between them. The CDR3 has 13 amino acids. From germline, CDR1 is MNHEY and CDR2 SMNVEV (reference sequence). The CDR3 nucleotides are TGTGCCAGCAGTTCGGGACTCACAGATACGCAGTATTTT. Protein: CASSSGLTDTQYF.

CDR3 nucleotides: TGCAGCGTCCGACAGACGTGGGCAGGCACTGAAGCTTTCTTT. Residues: CSVRQTWAGTEAFF. The rearrangement joins TRBV29-1 to TRBJ1-1; tentative D call: TRBD1 (5 bases). The V gene lost 6 bases and the J gene lost 4 bases, with 18 bases spanning the gap. Per the germline V gene, CDR1 is SQVTM and CDR2 is ANQGSEA. The CDR3 contains 14 residues.

This clone was counted only a few times. The chain is built from TRBV6-6 and TRBJ1-1; D gene unclear. Trimming pared 3 bases from V and 5 bases from J, leaving 4 bases between. The CDR3 has 11 amino acids. Per germline, CDR1 MNHNY and CDR2 SVGAGI (reference sequence). In nucleotides, the CDR3 is TGTGCCAGCAGTTATCGTACTGAAGCTTTCTTT. Protein product: CASSYRTEAFF.

The rearrangement uses TRBV10-3 and TRBJ1-1, with a possible D match to TRBD1 (5 bases). Germline lookup yields CDR1 ENHRY and CDR2 SYGVKD. Trimming took 3 bases from V and 1 from J, leaving 9 bases between them. The CDR3 has 14 amino acids. CDR3 in amino acids: CAISDGARNTEAFF. Here the CDR3 DNA reads TGTGCCATCAGTGACGGGGCGCGGAACACTGAAGCTTTCTTT.

The J gene is TRBJ2-1, the V gene TRBV14; D is ambiguous. Trimming took off 2 bases at V and 12 bases at J, with 14 bases between the two ends. The CDR3 consists of 13 residues. CDR1 is SGHDN and CDR2 is FVKESK in the germline V gene. CDR3 amino acids: CASSQSSAIGQFF. The CDR3 nucleotides are TGTGCCAGCAGCCAAAGTTCGGCGATCGGGCAGTTCTTC.

In regard to this clone: At one end, the junction sequence differs from germline, possibly due to a read error. The chain recombines TRBV7-7 with TRBJ2-5; TRBD2 agrees at 11 bases. This CDR3 is built from 15 residues. Germline V gene data show CDR1 as SSHAT and CDR2 as FNYEAQ (reference sequence). In DNA, the CDR3 is TGTGCTAGCAGCCCGCTAGCGGGAGGCGCGGAGACCCAGTACTTC. Translation: CASSPLAGGAETQYF.

The chain links TRBV9 to TRBJ2-3; D unresolved. Trimming pared 4 bases from V and 5 bases from J, leaving 8 bases between. The CDR3 is 12 amino acids. Germline CDR1 and CDR2: SGDLS and YYNGEE. The CDR3 DNA reads as TGTGCCAGCAGCCCGACGGTAGATACGCAGTATTTT. Its protein product is CASSPTVDTQYF.

This chain uses TRBV28 with TRBJ2-1; TRBD2 is a possible D gene (6 bases). CDR1 MDHEN and CDR2 SYDVKM come from the germline V gene. V lost 3 bases to trimming and J lost 3 bases, with 15 bases between them. CDR3 size: 16 residues. This chain's CDR3 is CASSFLLGGNYNEQFF. CDR3 coding DNA: TGTGCCAGCAGTTTTTTGTTGGGCGGGAACTACAATGAGCAGTTCTTC. The full variable domain, with the rest looked up from reference TRBV28 and TRBJ2-1, is DVKVTQSSRYLVKRTGEKVFLECVQDMDHENMFWYRQDPGLGLRLIYFSYDVKMKEKGDIPEGYSVSREKKERFSLILESASTNQTSMYLCASSFLLGGNYNEQFFGPGTRLTVL.

The CDR3 nucleotides read TGTGCCAGTAGCGCCCCGGGTTACGAGCAGTACTTC. Amino acids: CASSAPGYEQYF. This chain uses TRBV19 with TRBJ2-7; D gene uncertain. Germline values: CDR1 LNHDA, CDR2 SQIVND (reference sequence). Trimming removed 6 bases at V and 4 bases at J, with 10 bases between. The length of the CDR3 is 12 residues.

This sequence joins TRBV28 and TRBJ2-6; tentatively, D is TRBD1 (6 bases). CDR3 length: 15 residues. Germline V gene sequence: CDR1 MDHEN, CDR2 SYDVKM. With 5 bases removed from V and 2 bases from J, the gap between germline ends came to 10 bases. The DNA for the CDR3 is TGTGCCAGCAGTGATAGGGGGACTGGGGCCAACGTCCTGACTTTC. The encoded protein is CASSDRGTGANVLTF.

V gene TRBV6-5 combines with J gene TRBJ2-5, with D unclear. V shed 5 bases and J shed 2 bases, with 9 bases lying between them. This CDR3 is built from 13 residues. Looked up from germline, CDR1 is MNHEY and CDR2 is SVGAGI. CDR3 nucleotide sequence: TGTGCCAGCAGTCCTTGGGGTCAAGAGACCCAGTACTTC. It specifies CASSPWGQETQYF.

The chain recombines TRBV28 with TRBJ1-5, with TRBD1 matching over 7 bases. The V gene end was trimmed by 3 bases and the J gene end by 5 bases; junction bases not matched to a gene: 7. The CDR3 runs 15 residues. Germline lookup yields CDR1 MDHEN and CDR2 SYDVKM. The CDR3: CASSFEGAFYQPQHF. In DNA, the CDR3 is TGTGCCAGCAGTTTTGAGGGGGCGTTCTATCAGCCCCAGCATTTT.

The rearrangement uses TRBV27 and TRBJ1-6; TRBD1 matches 7 bases. With 5 bases clipped from V and 14 bases from J, the junction kept 12 bases outside the gene matches. This CDR3 is 14 amino acids long. Looked up from germline, CDR1 is MNHEY and CDR2 is SMNVEV (reference sequence). CDR3 loop: CASSILGQDLTLHF. The CDR3 DNA reads as TGTGCCAGCAGTATCCTAGGACAGGACCTCACCCTCCACTTT.

The gene calls are TRBV11-2 and TRBJ2-5; 8 nucleotides line up with TRBD2. The junction had 10 bases not matched to a gene; V was cut back by 2 bases and J by 5 bases. The CDR3 is 16 amino acids. Germline V gene data show CDR1 as SGHAT and CDR2 as FQNNGV. CDR3 DNA sequence: TGTGCCAGCAGCTTATGGCGGGGGGCGGATAGGGAGACCCAGTACTTC. Residues: CASSLWRGADRETQYF. The complete variable domain, with remaining parts taken from reference TRBV11-2 and TRBJ2-5, reads EAGVAQSPRYKIIEKRQSVAFWCNPISGHATLYWYQQILGQGPKLLIQFQNNGVVDDSQLPKDRFSAERLKGVDSTLKIQPAKLEDSAVYLCASSLWRGADRETQYFGPGTRLLVL.

The V and J genes are TRBV28 and TRBJ1-2; D remains unclear. The V gene lost 3 bases and the J gene lost 4 bases, with 12 bases spanning the gap. This CDR3 spans 14 amino acids. CDR1 and CDR2 (germline): MDHEN, SYDVKM. CDR3 sequence: CASSFWSTVYGYTF. The CDR3 DNA reads TGTGCCAGCAGTTTTTGGTCAACAGTCTATGGCTACACCTTC.

The chain carries TRBV7-2 and TRBJ2-7, with D perhaps matching TRBD1 (5 bases). The CDR3 extends over 14 amino acids. With 2 bases removed from V and 7 bases from J, the gap between germline ends came to 15 bases. Germline CDR1 reads SGHTA; CDR2 reads FQGNSA. The CDR3 region has the DNA TGTGCCAGCAGCTTAACGGCAGGGCTGGGGGAGCAGTACTTC. Its translation is CASSLTAGLGEQYF.

The V call is TRBV30, the J call TRBJ2-1; a possible D gene is TRBD1 (6 bases). The CDR3 extends over 12 amino acids. V was pared by 4 bases and J by 5 bases, with 9 bases between. CDR1 GTSNPN and CDR2 SVGIG come from the germline V gene (reference sequence). CDR3 amino acids: CAWTRQDNEQFF. The CDR3 DNA reads as TGTGCCTGGACTAGACAGGACAATGAGCAGTTCTTC.

For this clone: The junction does not match germline at one end; this may be a read error. The chain recombines TRBV7-7 with TRBJ2-7, with 10 bases aligning to TRBD1. From germline, CDR1 is SSHAT and CDR2 FNYEAQ (reference sequence). The CDR3 spans 14 residues. The CDR3 here is CASSLTGGGGEQYF. For the CDR3, the DNA is TGTGCTAGCAGCTTGACAGGGGGCGGGGGCGAGCAGTACTTC.

This clone appeared a single time. The chain joins TRBV10-3 to TRBJ1-1; 7 nucleotides align to TRBD1. The CDR3 runs to 13 residues. The V gene end was trimmed by 8 bases and the J gene end by 0 bases; junction bases not matched to a gene: 3. Per the germline V gene, CDR1 is ENHRY and CDR2 is SYGVKD. CDR3 protein: CAISDRLNTEAFF. CDR3 nucleotides: TGTGCCATCTCGGACAGGCTGAACACTGAAGCTTTCTTT.